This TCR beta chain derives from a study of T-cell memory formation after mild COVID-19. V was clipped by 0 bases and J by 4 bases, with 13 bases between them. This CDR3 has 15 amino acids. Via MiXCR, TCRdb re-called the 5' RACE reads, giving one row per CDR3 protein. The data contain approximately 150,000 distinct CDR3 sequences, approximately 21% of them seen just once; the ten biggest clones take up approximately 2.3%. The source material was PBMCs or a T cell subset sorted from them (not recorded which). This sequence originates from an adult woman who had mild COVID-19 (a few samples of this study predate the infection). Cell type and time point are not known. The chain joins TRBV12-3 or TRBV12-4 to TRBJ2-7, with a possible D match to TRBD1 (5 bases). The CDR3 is CASSLAGRVAYEQYF. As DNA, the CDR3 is TGTGCCAGCAGTTTAGCGGGCAGGGTGGCTTACGAGCAGTACTTC.